This T cell receptor (beta chain) was captured in a study of blood T cell repertoires in COVID-19. Study details: Samples of COVID-19 (acute and convalescent) were obtained from the United States, Italy and Spain.

This table comes from immunoSEQ multiplex PCR, and its TCRdb copy is limited to in-frame clones, with some not included. The table has some 150,000 clones, 81% seen once. In its sample, this clone was seen a few times. Per the germline V gene, CDR1 is ENHRY and CDR2 is SYGVKD. V shed 6 bases, J shed 0 bases, and the junction held 4 bases outside the gene matches. This CDR3 has 14 amino acids. Specimen: peripheral blood. V is TRBV10-3 and J is TRBJ2-5; 7 bases line up with TRBD2. This receptor was obtained from a woman aged 55-75 years with active or convalescent COVID-19. The CDR3 sequence: CAISGEGHQETQYF. In DNA, the CDR3 is TGTGCCATCAGCGGGGAGGGTCACCAAGAGACCCAGTACTTC.